This T cell receptor beta chain was sequenced during a study of T cell responses to AZD1222 COVID-19 vaccine. This CDR3 region has 17 residues. V shed 4 bases and J shed 0 bases, with 16 bases lying between them. Germline V gives CDR1 SGHTS, CDR2 YDEGEE. The table came from immunoSEQ multiplex PCR; TCRdb's copy has only in-frame clones and leaves some out. The sample yields about 220,000 clones, 85% to 95% seen once. Specimen: peripheral blood, collected on day 0 of MenACWY control vaccination. This TCR derives from an adult in good health. This rearrangement joins TRBV5-8 to TRBJ1-4; D unresolved. This CDR3 reads CASSPWADIATNEKLFF. CDR3 DNA: TGTGCCAGCAGCCCTTGGGCCGATATTGCAACTAATGAAAAACTGTTTTTT.